The present TCR beta chain was sequenced within a study of CXCR3-negative and CXCR3-positive naive CD8 T cells. For this clonotype: Its antigen is unknown.

The TRB cDNA libraries were prepared by 5' RACE with UMI labels. Reprocessing the 5' RACE reads, TCRdb reports a single entry for every CDR3 protein and omits DNA. This sample's table has 100,000 or so distinct CDR3 sequences. CD45RO-CCR7+CD27+CD95- marked naive CD8+ T cells. CDR3 size: 16 residues. Germline loops: CDR1 SGHTA, CDR2 FQGNSA. General study findings and limits: Sequencing showed both naive subsets with comparably high diversity, and memory CD8+ cells much lower. A higher hydrophobicity marked the TRB CDR3s of CXCR3-positive naive cells versus CXCR3-negative naive cells.

The chain links TRBV7-2 to TRBJ2-4; the D call of TRBD1 rests on TCRdb alone, since no DNA is present to check it. This receptor was identified in a human donor in good health. Some clones in this sample may be carry-over from other donors' samples. The sequenced sample consisted of naive CXCR3+ CD8+ T cells from blood. As to subset: CD45RO-CCR7+CD27+CD95- naive CD8+ T cells expressing CXCR3 (TNR3+). CDR3 amino acids: CASSELPGGIKNIQYF.